These 32 T cell receptor beta chains share one sample of origin, sequenced in a study of control samples from healthy donors and cancer patients. Repertoires were generated with immunoSEQ multiplex PCR, while TCRdb's copy carries only in-frame clones and drops some. Altogether about 150,000 clones are present, roughly 92% being singletons, with the ten largest covering around 2.5%. The source material was blood. The receptors shown here come from a man aged 45-60 years in good health.

V usage is TRBV6-5 and J usage is TRBJ1-2; weak D call: TRBD1 (6 bases). Looked up from germline, CDR1 is MNHEY and CDR2 is SVGAGI. The CDR3 has 13 residues. The V gene lost 6 bases and the J gene lost 3 bases, with 11 bases spanning the gap. This chain's CDR3 is CASRIQGDYGYTF. The DNA of the CDR3 is TGTGCCAGCAGGATACAGGGCGACTATGGCTACACCTTC.

The CDR3 sequence is CASSDTYGAAQETQYF. CDR3 bases: TGTGCCAGCAGTGATACCTACGGGGCCGCACAAGAGACCCAGTACTTC. The chain combines TRBV6-1 with TRBJ2-5; perhaps D is TRBD1 or TRBD2 (5 bases each). This CDR3 has 16 residues. Germline CDR1 and CDR2: MNHNS and SASEGT. Trimming left V 3 bases short and J 2 bases short, with 16 bases between.

The rearrangement joins TRBV18 to TRBJ1-2; D call uncertain. CDR1 is KGHSH and CDR2 is LQKENI in the germline V gene. The CDR3 has 13 amino acids. Trimming pared 3 bases from V and 1 base from J, leaving 6 bases between. The DNA of the CDR3 is TGTGCCAGCTCACCGGAACGTAACTATGGCTACACCTTC. Amino acids: CASSPERNYGYTF.

The gene calls are TRBV2 and TRBJ2-3; D unresolved. Trimming cost V 3 bases and J 1 base, with 8 bases left between them. CDR3 length: 14 residues. Germline V gene data show CDR1 as SNHLY and CDR2 as FYNNEI. DNA of the CDR3: TGTGCCAGCAGTGATAATACAGGCACAGATACGCAGTATTTT. Translating gives CASSDNTGTDTQYF.

The chain joins TRBV28 to TRBJ2-7, with TRBD2 matching over 9 bases. The length of the CDR3 is 15 residues. Per germline, CDR1 MDHEN and CDR2 SYDVKM. V trimming: 6 bases; J trimming: 3 bases; junction bases outside the gene matches: 9. CDR3 nucleotide sequence: TGTGCCAGCAGCCCTTCCGTAGCGGGGGACTACGAGCAGTACTTC. Encoded protein: CASSPSVAGDYEQYF.

This sequence joins TRBV25-1 and TRBJ1-2; D ambiguous. Germline loops: CDR1 MGHDK, CDR2 SYGVNS. The CDR3 has 14 amino acids. The V end lost 5 bases, the J end lost 8 bases, and 18 bases lay between the germline ends. In DNA, the CDR3 is TGTGCCAGCAGTCTTGATTCGCAGCTCAAAGGCTACACCTTC. It encodes CASSLDSQLKGYTF.

J is TRBJ2-2 and V is TRBV29-1, with 8 positions matching TRBD1. Germline loops: CDR1 SQVTM, CDR2 ANQGSEA. With V trimmed by 4 bases and J by 4 bases, 2 bases remained unmatched. The CDR3 is 13 residues long. CDR3 residues: CSVGGTGTGELFF. In nucleotides, the CDR3 is TGCAGCGTTGGAGGGACAGGCACCGGGGAGCTGTTTTTT.

This sequence joins TRBV5-1 and TRBJ2-1, with no clear D. The CDR3 has 14 residues. The ends were cut back, 1 base at V and 0 bases at J, with 5 bases in the middle. Per the germline V gene, CDR1 is SGHRS and CDR2 is YFSETQ. In nucleotides, the CDR3 is TGCGCCAGCAGCTTGTCAGACTCCTACAATGAGCAGTTCTTC. Protein: CASSLSDSYNEQFF. The complete variable domain, with remaining parts taken from reference TRBV5-1 and TRBJ2-1, reads KAGVTQTPRYLIKTRGQQVTLSCSPISGHRSVSWYQQTPGQGLQFLFEYFSETQRNKGNFPGRFSGRQFSNSRSEMNVSTLELGDSALYLCASSLSDSYNEQFFGPGTRLTVL.

J is TRBJ2-1 and V is TRBV12-3 or TRBV12-4; 9 nucleotides line up with TRBD2. With V trimmed by 6 bases and J by 15 bases, 12 bases remained unmatched. The CDR3 runs 13 residues. The CDR3 DNA reads TGTGCCAGCAGCCCAGGGGCGGGAGGGCCTCGGTTCTTC. Translated, it gives CASSPGAGGPRFF.

The rearrangement uses TRBV24-1 and TRBJ1-1; D ambiguous. Trimming shortened V by 3 bases and J by 4 bases, and 14 bases separated the two germline ends. The V gene's germline CDR1 is KGHDR and CDR2 SFDVKD. The CDR3 extends over 15 amino acids. The chain's CDR3 is CATSDHRLAPTEAFF. The CDR3 DNA is TGTGCCACCAGTGATCACCGCCTTGCCCCCACTGAAGCTTTCTTT.

V usage is TRBV2 and J usage is TRBJ1-5; maybe TRBD1 (5 bases). The CDR3 totals 11 residues. From germline, CDR1 is SNHLY and CDR2 FYNNEI. V gave up 8 bases and J gave up 9 bases, with 11 bases separating them. The CDR3 coding sequence is TGTGCCAGCGGGGGACCGGGGCCCCAGCATTTT. The encoded protein is CASGGPGPQHF.

The chain has TRBV27 and TRBJ1-2; D perhaps matches TRBD1 (5 bases). The CDR3 totals 14 residues. Germline loops: CDR1 MNHEY, CDR2 SMNVEV (reference sequence). Trimming shortened V by 6 bases and J by 4 bases, and 15 bases separated the two germline ends. As DNA, the CDR3 is TGTGCCAGCAGAATGGCGGGGGGGGGCTATGGCTACACCTTC. Translating gives CASRMAGGGYGYTF.

This rearrangement joins TRBV28 to TRBJ1-2, with unresolved D. Trimming stripped 3 bases from V and 1 base from J, with 9 bases between. Looked up from germline, CDR1 is MDHEN and CDR2 is SYDVKM. This CDR3 contains 14 residues. This CDR3 is CASSFASDNYGYTF. The CDR3 DNA sequence: TGTGCCAGCAGTTTCGCTTCAGATAACTATGGCTACACCTTC.

V is TRBV28 and J is TRBJ1-1; 7 positions agree with TRBD1. The V gene's germline CDR1 is MDHEN and CDR2 SYDVKM. V trimming: 2 bases; J trimming: 1 base; junction bases outside the gene matches: 1. The CDR3 has 14 residues. The CDR3 region has the DNA TGTGCCAGCAGTTTACGACAGGGGAACACTGAAGCTTTCTTT. Translation: CASSLRQGNTEAFF. Variable domain in full (rest from reference TRBV28 and TRBJ1-1): DVKVTQSSRYLVKRTGEKVFLECVQDMDHENMFWYRQDPGLGLRLIYFSYDVKMKEKGDIPEGYSVSREKKERFSLILESASTNQTSMYLCASSLRQGNTEAFFGQGTRLTVV.

This sequence joins TRBV9 and TRBJ2-3; D not certain. This CDR3 is built from 15 residues. Germline assignment: CDR1 SGDLS and CDR2 YYNGEE. Trimming cost V 0 bases and J 0 bases, with 8 bases left between them. The CDR3 region is CASSVGSTSTDTQYF. The CDR3 DNA follows: TGTGCCAGCAGCGTAGGCTCCACAAGCACAGATACGCAGTATTTT.

The chain carries TRBV6-4 and TRBJ1-2; TRBD1 matches at 7 bases. CDR1 is MRHNA, CDR2 SNTAGT, per germline. The CDR3 length is 14 residues. The junction had 1 base not matched to a gene; V was cut back by 0 bases and J by 3 bases. The chain's CDR3 is CASSDSTGHYGYTF. In nucleotides, the CDR3 is TGTGCCAGCAGTGACTCGACAGGGCACTATGGCTACACCTTC.

The V gene is TRBV15, the J gene TRBJ2-2; D ambiguous. The V end was cut by 0 bases, the J end by 0 bases, with 2 bases between. This CDR3 has 14 residues. Germline V gene lookup returns CDR1 LNHNV and CDR2 YYDKDF (reference sequence). CDR3 residues: CATSRDANTGELFF. Here the CDR3 DNA reads TGTGCCACCAGCAGAGACGCGAACACCGGGGAGCTGTTTTTT.

This chain's CDR3 is CASSPGQGANYGYTF. In DNA, the CDR3 is TGCGCCAGCAGCCCTGGACAAGGCGCTAACTATGGCTACACCTTC. V gene TRBV4-1 combines with J gene TRBJ1-2; tentative D call: TRBD1 (5 bases). The germline V gene encodes CDR1 MGHRA and CDR2 YSYEKL. The V gene lost 4 bases and the J gene lost 0 bases, with 12 bases spanning the gap. This CDR3 has 15 residues.

The chain has TRBV27 and TRBJ1-2; 7 bases are shared with TRBD1. This CDR3 is 13 amino acids long. CDR1 and CDR2 from the germline V gene are MNHEY and SMNVEV (reference sequence). Trimming at V came to 0 bases and at J to 8 bases, leaving 3 bases not matched to a gene. The CDR3 here is CASSLSARGGYTF. The CDR3 nucleotides read TGTGCCAGCAGTTTATCGGCCAGGGGGGGCTACACCTTC.

V and J are TRBV3-1 (or the pseudogene TRBV3-2) and TRBJ2-1; no reliable D call. The CDR3 contains 13 residues. Trimming left V 1 base short and J 8 bases short, with 9 bases between. Germline CDR1 is LGHDT and CDR2 is YNNKEL (reference sequence). The CDR3 DNA is TGTGCCAGCAGCCAAGTCTCCAGCCATGAGCAGTTCTTC. This codes for CASSQVSSHEQFF.

V gene TRBV19 combines with J gene TRBJ2-1; 7 bases are a match to TRBD1. The length of the CDR3 is 17 residues. The germline V gene has CDR1 LNHDA and CDR2 SQIVND (reference sequence). Losses at the gene ends were 4 bases for V and 0 bases for J; bases not matched to a gene: 9. The CDR3 loop reads CASSTFGQDSSYNEQFF. Here the CDR3 DNA reads TGTGCCAGTAGTACTTTTGGACAGGACAGCTCCTACAATGAGCAGTTCTTC.

The V gene is TRBV18, the J gene TRBJ2-3; TRBD1 agrees at 8 bases. Germline V gives CDR1 KGHSH, CDR2 LQKENI. This CDR3 spans 17 amino acids. J was trimmed by 0 bases and V by 6 bases; bases with no gene match: 11. CDR3 coding DNA: TGTGCCAGCTCCCCTACCAGGACAGGGAGAAGCACAGATACGCAGTATTTT. It encodes CASSPTRTGRSTDTQYF. Full variable domain (missing parts from reference TRBV18 and TRBJ2-3): NAGVMQNPRHLVRRRGQEARLRCSPMKGHSHVYWYRQLPEEGLKFMVYLQKENIIDESGMPKERFSAEFPKEGPSILRIQQVVRGDSAAYFCASSPTRTGRSTDTQYFGPGTRLTVL.

The chain is built from TRBV10-2 and TRBJ2-7; D possibly corresponds to TRBD2 (6 bases). With 5 bases removed from V and 3 bases from J, the gap between germline ends came to 14 bases. CDR1 is WSHSY and CDR2 is SAAADI in the germline V gene. CDR3 length equals 14 residues. CDR3 DNA: TGCGCCAGCAGTCGGACTACCCCCTACTACGAGCAGTACTTC. It codes for CASSRTTPYYEQYF.

This chain uses TRBV5-1 with TRBJ2-7, with 10 nucleotides matching TRBD2. The CDR3 is made up of 15 amino acids. CDR1 is SGHRS, CDR2 YFSETQ, per germline. Losses at the gene ends were 1 base for V and 5 bases for J; bases not matched to a gene: 6. The CDR3 here is CASSLPSGRGNEQYF. The CDR3, as DNA: TGCGCCAGCAGCTTGCCTAGCGGGAGAGGGAACGAGCAGTACTTC.

This clone has only one observation. The chain combines TRBV28 with TRBJ2-6; D gene ambiguous. V lost 7 bases, J lost 0 bases, and 10 bases lay in between. The germline CDR1 and CDR2 sequences are MDHEN and SYDVKM. This CDR3 comprises 15 residues. The CDR3 bases are TGTGCCAGCACCATCCGGAGCTCTGGGGCCAACGTCCTGACTTTC. Translating gives CASTIRSSGANVLTF.

This chain links TRBV5-1 with TRBJ2-7, with 11 positions matching TRBD1. With 0 bases clipped from V and 10 bases from J, the junction kept 6 bases outside the gene matches. CDR1 SGHRS and CDR2 YFSETQ come from the germline V gene. The CDR3 is 14 amino acids. The CDR3 sequence: CASSLDGQGAEQYF. The CDR3 coding sequence is TGCGCCAGCAGCTTGGACGGACAGGGGGCGGAACAGTACTTC.

The genes are TRBV7-2 and TRBJ2-1; TRBD2 agrees at 11 bases. Germline V gene data show CDR1 as SGHTA and CDR2 as FQGNSA. The trim removed 0 bases at V and 6 bases at J, leaving 4 bases unmatched. The CDR3 loop spans 16 amino acids. CDR3 in DNA: TGTGCCAGCAGCTTAGCCTCACTAGCGGGAGTCAATGAGCAGTTCTTC. Translating it yields CASSLASLAGVNEQFF.

The gene calls are TRBV7-6 and TRBJ2-7, with 8 bases identical to TRBD1. Unmatched junction bases numbered 9, after V lost 5 bases and J lost 3 bases. The CDR3 consists of 15 residues. Germline V gene lookup returns CDR1 SGHVS and CDR2 FNYEAQ. The CDR3 region is CASSPIQGGGYEQYF. CDR3 DNA: TGTGCCAGCAGCCCTATACAGGGGGGCGGCTACGAGCAGTACTTC. The variable domain in full, with the rest retrieved from reference TRBV7-6 and TRBJ2-7, is GAGVSQSPRYKVTKRGQDVALRCDPISGHVSLYWYRQALGQGPEFLTYFNYEAQQDKSGLPNDRFSAERPEGSISTLTIQRTEQRDSAMYRCASSPIQGGGYEQYFGPGTRLTVT.

This chain connects TRBV15 to TRBJ2-6; D unclear. The V end was cut by 4 bases, the J end by 0 bases, with 7 bases between. The CDR3 consists of 15 residues. Germline V CDR1 and CDR2: LNHNV, YYDKDF (reference sequence). Here the CDR3 reads CATSKRVSGANVLTF. As DNA, the CDR3 is TGTGCCACCAGCAAAAGGGTCTCTGGGGCCAACGTCCTGACTTTC.

The V and J genes are TRBV9 and TRBJ2-5, with TRBD2 matching over 9 bases. The CDR3 spans 16 residues. The V gene's germline CDR1 is SGDLS and CDR2 YYNGEE. V was pared by 4 bases and J by 4 bases, with 11 bases of the junction left unmatched. The DNA for the CDR3 is TGTGCCAGCAGCCCCCAGCGACTAGCGGTCGTAGAGACCCAGTACTTC. Translation: CASSPQRLAVVETQYF. The full variable domain, in which reference TRBV9 and TRBJ2-5 provide the parts outside the CDR3, is DSGVTQTPKHLITATGQRVTLRCSPRSGDLSVYWYQQSLDQGLQFLIQYYNGEERAKGNILERFSAQQFPDLHSELNLSSLELGDSALYFCASSPQRLAVVETQYFGPGTRLLVL.

V usage is TRBV2 and J usage is TRBJ1-6; maybe TRBD1 (5 bases). Trimming took off 6 bases at V and 10 bases at J, with 13 bases between the two ends. The germline V gene has CDR1 SNHLY and CDR2 FYNNEI. There are 13 residues in the CDR3. CDR3 in DNA: TGTGCCAGCAGAGTAGGGGAAAGGTCACCCCTCCACTTT. It yields the protein CASRVGERSPLHF.

This rearrangement joins TRBV12-5 to TRBJ2-2; D not certain. CDR1 and CDR2 from the germline V gene are LGHNT and FRNRAP. The CDR3 has 12 residues. V lost 6 bases, J lost 3 bases, and 5 bases lay in between. This chain's CDR3 is CASGVDTGELFF. The CDR3 nucleotides read TGTGCTAGTGGAGTAGACACCGGGGAGCTGTTTTTT.